What follows are 10 T cell receptor beta chains derived from one specimen sequenced in a study of blood T cells in healthy people across ages. It was with a sample-barcoded 5' primer and a J-beta primer mix that a second PCR of about 6 to 11 cycles was run. One entry per CDR3 protein results from TCRdb running MiXCR on the 5' RACE reads. The table shows about 780,000 distinct CDR3 sequences, with around 50% occurring only once. The specimen was blood. The receptors were sampled from a man aged 80 or over in good health.

This clonotype has just a few counts. The chain recombines TRBV29-1 with TRBJ1-2, with unresolved D. There are 11 residues in the CDR3. Germline CDR1 and CDR2: SQVTM and ANQGSEA. The V end was cut by 0 bases, the J end by 9 bases, with 8 bases between. This chain's CDR3 is CSVEDRHRYTF. The CDR3 DNA is TGCAGCGTTGAAGATCGTCATCGCTACACCTTC.

This clonotype was observed many times. V usage is TRBV7-2 and J usage is TRBJ2-1; 8 bases agree with TRBD1. CDR1 is SGHTA, CDR2 FQGNSA, per germline. The CDR3 has 17 amino acids. The V and J ends lost 4 bases and 3 bases, in that order; junction bases with no gene match: 11. CDR3 nucleotide sequence: TGTGCCAGCAGCTCACACCGCCAGACAGGGGACTACAATGAGCAGTTCTTC. Protein product: CASSSHRQTGDYNEQFF.

V usage is TRBV5-5 and J usage is TRBJ1-6; no definite D call. Looked up from germline, CDR1 is SGHKS and CDR2 is YYEKEE (reference sequence). The germline V and J ends were trimmed by 2 bases and 9 bases, with 15 bases remaining between them. The CDR3 consists of 15 residues. CDR3 residues: CASSFRGDNISPLHF. Here the CDR3 DNA reads TGTGCCAGCAGCTTCCGCGGGGATAATATTTCACCCCTCCACTTT.

This chain links TRBV5-1 with TRBJ2-3; the D gene is possibly TRBD2 (6 bases). Germline CDR1 SGHRS, CDR2 YFSETQ. This CDR3 comprises 14 residues. V dropped 0 bases and J dropped 4 bases, with 9 bases sitting between them. CDR3 region: CASSLDPSADTQYF. The CDR3 nucleotides are TGCGCCAGCAGCTTGGATCCTAGCGCAGATACGCAGTATTTT. The full variable domain, its missing parts supplied by reference TRBV5-1 and TRBJ2-3, is KAGVTQTPRYLIKTRGQQVTLSCSPISGHRSVSWYQQTPGQGLQFLFEYFSETQRNKGNFPGRFSGRQFSNSRSEMNVSTLELGDSALYLCASSLDPSADTQYFGPGTRLTVL.

This clonotype was seen only a few times. The V call is TRBV6-1, the J call TRBJ2-4; D not certain. This CDR3 has 13 amino acids. Germline V gene lookup returns CDR1 MNHNS and CDR2 SASEGT. Trimming shortened V by 2 bases and J by 5 bases, and 7 bases separated the two germline ends. CDR3 in amino acids: CASSERGQNIQYF. The CDR3 DNA follows: TGTGCCAGCAGTGAACGTGGTCAAAACATTCAGTACTTC.

This clonotype appeared a few times. The chain recombines TRBV5-1 with TRBJ2-1; 9 nucleotides align to TRBD1. The CDR3 loop spans 16 amino acids. The junction had 10 bases not matched to a gene; V was cut back by 2 bases and J by 7 bases. The V gene's germline CDR1 is SGHRS and CDR2 YFSETQ. The CDR3 bases are TGCGCCAGCAGCTTAAGGACAGGGGTTAATGGAAATGAGCAGTTCTTC. Its translation: CASSLRTGVNGNEQFF.

Ten or more counts support this clonotype. The chain has TRBV29-1 and TRBJ1-2, with TRBD1 identical over 10 bases. The V gene end was trimmed by 6 bases and the J gene end by 2 bases; junction bases not matched to a gene: 3. The CDR3 covers 13 residues. CDR1 and CDR2 from the germline V gene are SQVTM and ANQGSEA. The CDR3 sequence is CSVRTGGNYGYTF. Written as DNA, the CDR3 is TGCAGCGTACGGACAGGGGGGAACTATGGCTACACCTTC.

The rearrangement links TRBV13 to TRBJ2-7; possible D gene TRBD2, 6 bases. The J call may be incorrect, as the DNA end agrees better with TRBJ2-1. The CDR3 loop spans 15 amino acids. Germline loops: CDR1 PRHDT, CDR2 FYEKMQ (reference sequence). Written as DNA, the CDR3 is TGTGCCAGCAGCTTAGAGGGAGGAGTGGGGGTTGAGCAGTTCTTC. Protein: CASSLEGGVGVEQFF.

The chain links TRBV13 to TRBJ2-1, with 10 bases identical to TRBD2. Germline lookup yields CDR1 PRHDT and CDR2 FYEKMQ (reference sequence). The V segment lost 5 bases and the J segment 10 bases; nucleotides outside the gene matches: 17. This CDR3 is built from 17 residues. CDR3: CASSPYRRSGRAQEQFF. Written as DNA, the CDR3 is TGTGCCAGCAGCCCCTACCGACGGAGCGGGAGGGCCCAAGAGCAGTTCTTC.

This clonotype was seen once. A much larger clonotype is one base distant, so this may be a read error. The rearrangement links TRBV20-1 to TRBJ2-1; 11 nucleotides match TRBD2. Germline V gene data show CDR1 as DFQATT and CDR2 as SNEGSKA (reference sequence). This CDR3 comprises 15 residues. Here the CDR3 reads CSARDLLAGVDERFF. The CDR3 DNA reads as TGCAGTGCTAGAGATTTACTAGCGGGAGTGGATGAGCGGTTCTTC.